This T cell receptor (beta chain) was documented in a study of cytomegalovirus exposure and HLA in healthy donors. Whole-study results and caveats: In an earlier analysis, in about 530 donors, most V segments appeared productive either ~87% or ~30% of the time. Among TCR beta chains, those listed as cytomegalovirus-associated numbered over 150. Immune exposure information available was restricted to CMV serostatus.

Primers included in the PCR were 60 Vbeta and 13 Jbeta primers. Profiling relied on immunoSEQ multiplex PCR, and the TCRdb table lists in-frame clones only, not all of them. The profile covers over 100,000 clones, with roughly 70% appearing a single time and over 7.5% taken by the ten largest. About this clone itself: Its antigen is still unknown. The same CDR3 can be traced to other DNA sequences in this sample.

Trimming removed 1 base from V and 0 bases from J, with 8 bases in between. Germline V gives CDR1 SGHAT, CDR2 FQNNGV. The CDR3 is made up of 15 amino acids. The chain combines TRBV11-2 with TRBJ2-3; perhaps TRBD2 as D (6 bases). The source is a man between 40 and 49 years old in good health and CMV-seronegative. The sample comprised PBMCs. The CDR3 is CASSLVGGSTDTQYF. CDR3 coding DNA: TGTGCCAGCAGCTTAGTGGGGGGTAGCACAGATACGCAGTATTTT. The full variable domain, rest sourced from reference TRBV11-2 and TRBJ2-3, is EAGVAQSPRYKIIEKRQSVAFWCNPISGHATLYWYQQILGQGPKLLIQFQNNGVVDDSQLPKDRFSAERLKGVDSTLKIQPAKLEDSAVYLCASSLVGGSTDTQYFGPGTRLTVL.